These 7 T cell receptor beta chains came from one sample sequenced in a study of blood T cell repertoires in COVID-19. The data were produced by immunoSEQ multiplex PCR, yet TCRdb's version contains in-frame clones alone and is incomplete. The profile shows around 140,000 clones, over 70% of them singletons. Specimen: peripheral blood. The receptors shown here come from a woman aged 55 to 70 with acute or convalescent COVID-19.

The chain recombines TRBV5-1 with TRBJ2-2, with D unclear. The germline V gene has CDR1 SGHRS and CDR2 YFSETQ. V shed 3 bases and J shed 4 bases, with 7 bases lying between them. The CDR3 is made up of 13 amino acids. CDR3 nucleotides: TGCGCCAGCAGCTCTAGACCCACCGGGGAGCTGTTTTTT. Translated: CASSSRPTGELFF.

This clone was found a few times. Other DNA sequences within the sample encode an identical CDR3. J is TRBJ2-3 and V is TRBV4-2; 7 bases are a match to TRBD1. Losses at the gene ends were 2 bases for V and 1 base for J; bases not matched to a gene: 0. Germline CDR1 is LGHNA and CDR2 is YNFKEQ. The CDR3 has 14 amino acids. CDR3 sequence (DNA): TGTGCCAGCAGCCAAAGGGGGCGCACAGATACGCAGTATTTT. Translating gives CASSQRGRTDTQYF.

The CDR3 is CASSRGQAGVGELFF. For the CDR3, the DNA is TGTGCCAGCAGCCGCGGACAGGCAGGGGTCGGGGAGCTGTTTTTT. This chain uses TRBV7-2 with TRBJ2-2, with TRBD1 matching 7 bases. The V gene's germline CDR1 is SGHTA and CDR2 FQGNSA. Trimming took 5 bases from V and 7 from J; bases not matched to a gene: 10. The CDR3 is 15 amino acids. Full variable domain (remainder filled in from reference TRBV7-2 and TRBJ2-2): GAGVSQSPSNKVTEKGKDVELRCDPISGHTALYWYRQSLGQGLEFLIYFQGNSAPDKSGLPSDRFSAERTGGSVSTLTIQRTQQEDSAVYLCASSRGQAGVGELFFGEGSRLTVL.

The rearrangement uses TRBV3-1 (or the pseudogene TRBV3-2) and TRBJ2-1; D gene ambiguous. V was pared by 2 bases and J by 3 bases, with 8 bases between. CDR3 length: 14 amino acids. The germline V gene encodes CDR1 LGHDT and CDR2 YNNKEL (reference sequence). Here the CDR3 reads CASSQRAGYNEQFF. The CDR3 nucleotides are TGTGCCAGCAGCCAACGAGCTGGCTACAATGAGCAGTTCTTC.

The chain combines TRBV14 with TRBJ1-1; 7 bases agree with TRBD1. Germline trimming cut 5 bases from V and 1 base from J; bases unmatched to any gene: 10. CDR1 is SGHDN and CDR2 is FVKESK in the germline V gene. The CDR3 consists of 16 residues. The CDR3 reads CASSALGTVKNTEAFF. The CDR3 DNA reads as TGTGCCAGCAGCGCCCTCGGGACAGTCAAGAACACTGAAGCTTTCTTT.

The rearrangement links TRBV9 to TRBJ2-1, with 7 bases aligning to TRBD2. CDR1 is SGDLS and CDR2 is YYNGEE in the germline V gene. The V gene end was trimmed by 0 bases and the J gene end by 7 bases; junction bases not matched to a gene: 1. This CDR3 region has 13 residues. The CDR3 region is CASSVGRGNEQFF. The CDR3 DNA sequence: TGTGCCAGCAGCGTAGGGCGGGGGAATGAGCAGTTCTTC.

J is TRBJ2-7 and V is TRBV29-1, with D perhaps TRBD1 (6 bases). The germline CDR1 and CDR2 sequences are SQVTM and ANQGSEA. This CDR3 has 19 amino acids. V dropped 4 bases and J dropped 0 bases, with 28 bases sitting between them. The CDR3 protein is CSVAASLQTGRDASYEQYF. CDR3 DNA: TGCAGCGTTGCGGCTTCATTGCAGACAGGACGGGACGCCTCCTACGAGCAGTACTTC.